This section outlines one TCR beta chain sequence together with its context. The table lists this clone with a few counts. No cognate antigen has been identified for it. The sample holds no much larger clone one base away, and base qualities are not on file. This record belongs to a study of blood T cell repertoires in COVID-19 (dated by TCRdb to the early 2020s). Background for the entire study: The collaborator samples originated in the United States, Italy and Spain and spanned the acute and convalescent phases of COVID-19. The prospective study material was composed of cDNA or gDNA derived from T cells, B-cell-depleted T cells, or PBMCs. Subjects who had been exposed to COVID-19, were actively infected with it, or had recovered from it provided the deeply sampled blood TCRbeta repertoires that made up the dataset. The repertoires were released in a freely available public database meant as a resource for research on the immune response to SARS-CoV-2. Samples came from the ongoing ImmuneRACE study (first 160 participants) plus 1,254 subjects from 6 global collaborators. The sample metadata nearly always contained a de-identified subject ID, COVID-19 status, age in years and sex. Where available, HLA class I and class II types were taken from metadata supplied by the sample provider and were not determined by assay-based typing. Overall study outcomes, separate from this receptor: The quantity of clinical and demographic metadata differed by source and by participant and was supplied without curation.

Collaborating institutions collected whole blood in K2EDTA tubes following their own protocols. For TCRbeta analysis, collaborators shipped samples as frozen whole blood, isolated PBMCs, or DNA extracted from either of those sample types. TCRbeta CDR3 regions were amplified from genomic DNA by means of the immunoSEQ Assay, a bias-controlled multiplex PCR. Per the original workflow: Within the assay, amplification of reference gene primers was used to estimate how many nucleated cells each sample contained. To quantify the absolute abundance of each unique TCRbeta CDR3 rearrangement, sequence reads were collapsed and filtered. Productive Simpson clonality was computed per sample as the square root of Simpson's diversity index over productive rearrangements. The table was pulled from immuneACCESS by TCRdb, which kept in-frame rearrangements only. Such tables lose some clones; where checked, under half of the loss comes from unresolved V genes, and the rest has no known cause. V and J calls and clone size are as listed in that table; D and trimming were resolved from the DNA. Across this sample there are fewer than 55,000 clones, with 75% to 85% seen only once. Jointly, the top ten make up around 2.8% of the sample.

For this chain, trimming is 3 bases at the V end and 6 bases at the J end, and the number of junction bases without a gene match is 11. Sequences SGDLS (CDR1) and YYNGEE (CDR2) are obtained from the germline V gene. Spanning cysteine to phenylalanine, the CDR3 consists of 15 amino acids. Just the 45-base CDR3 DNA is kept, in frame starting at base 1. What was sequenced was peripheral blood. The chain joins TRBV9 to TRBJ1-1; TRBD1 matches 7 bases in the middle. This sequence was found in a woman aged 60-75 years with acute or convalescent COVID-19. The DNA sequence is as follows: TGTGCCAGCAGCGGAAATAGGGGGCCCAACGCTGAAGCTTTCTTT. Translated, it gives CASSGNRGPNAEAFF.